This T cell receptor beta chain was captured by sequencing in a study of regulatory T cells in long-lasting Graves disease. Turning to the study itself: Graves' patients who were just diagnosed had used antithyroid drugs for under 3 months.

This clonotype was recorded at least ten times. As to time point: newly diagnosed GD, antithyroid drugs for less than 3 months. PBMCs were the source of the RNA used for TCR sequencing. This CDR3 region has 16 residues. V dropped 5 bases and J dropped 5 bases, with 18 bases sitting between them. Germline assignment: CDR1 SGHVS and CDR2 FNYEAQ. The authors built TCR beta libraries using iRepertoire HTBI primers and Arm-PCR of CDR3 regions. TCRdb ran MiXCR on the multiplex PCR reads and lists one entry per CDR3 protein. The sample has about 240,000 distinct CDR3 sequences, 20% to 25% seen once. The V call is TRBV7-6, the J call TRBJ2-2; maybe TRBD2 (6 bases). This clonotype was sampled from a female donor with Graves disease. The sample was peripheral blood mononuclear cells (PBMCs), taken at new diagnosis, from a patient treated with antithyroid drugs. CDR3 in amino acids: CASSPMAHRGTGELFF. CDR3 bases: TGTGCCAGCAGCCCCATGGCCCACCGGGGGACCGGGGAGCTGTTTTTT.